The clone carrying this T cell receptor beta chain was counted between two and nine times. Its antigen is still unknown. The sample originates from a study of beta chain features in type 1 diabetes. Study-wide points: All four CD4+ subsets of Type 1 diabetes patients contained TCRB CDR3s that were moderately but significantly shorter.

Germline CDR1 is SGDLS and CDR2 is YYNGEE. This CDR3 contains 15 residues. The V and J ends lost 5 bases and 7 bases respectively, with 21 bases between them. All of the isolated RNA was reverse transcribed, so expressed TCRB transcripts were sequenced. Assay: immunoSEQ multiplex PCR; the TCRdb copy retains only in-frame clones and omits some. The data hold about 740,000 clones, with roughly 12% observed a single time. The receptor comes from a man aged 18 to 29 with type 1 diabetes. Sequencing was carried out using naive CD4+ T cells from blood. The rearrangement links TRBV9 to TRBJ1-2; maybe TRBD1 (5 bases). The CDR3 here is CASSSSGPGASGYTF. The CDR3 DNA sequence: TGTGCCAGCAGTTCCTCCGGACCCGGGGCTAGTGGCTACACCTTC.